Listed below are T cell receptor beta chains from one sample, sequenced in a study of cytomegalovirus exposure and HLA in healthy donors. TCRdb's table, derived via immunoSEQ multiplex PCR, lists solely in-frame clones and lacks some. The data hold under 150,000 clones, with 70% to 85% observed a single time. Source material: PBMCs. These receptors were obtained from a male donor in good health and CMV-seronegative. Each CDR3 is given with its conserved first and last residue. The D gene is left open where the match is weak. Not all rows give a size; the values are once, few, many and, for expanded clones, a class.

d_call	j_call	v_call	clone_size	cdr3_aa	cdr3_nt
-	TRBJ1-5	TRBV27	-	CASSYGGHQPQHF	TGTGCCAGCAGTTATGGGGGCCATCAGCCCCAGCATTTT
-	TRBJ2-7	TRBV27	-	CASSISGNAKPYEQYF	TGTGCCAGCAGTATCTCCGGGAACGCCAAACCCTACGAGCAGTACTTC
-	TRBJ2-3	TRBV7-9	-	CSSRKGADTQYF	TGTTCCAGCCGAAAGGGGGCAGATACGCAGTATTTT
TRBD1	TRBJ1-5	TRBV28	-	CASRLPHRGHQPQHF	TGTGCCAGCAGACTCCCTCACAGGGGTCATCAGCCCCAGCATTTT
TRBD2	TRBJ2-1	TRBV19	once	CASSTWGGGSSYNEQFF	TGTGCCAGTAGTACGTGGGGGGGAGGGAGCTCCTACAATGAGCAGTTCTTC
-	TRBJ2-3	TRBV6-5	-	CASSQTDTQYF	TGTGCCAGCAGCCAGACAGATACGCAGTATTTT
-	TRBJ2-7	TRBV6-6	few	CASSYSNEQYF	TGTGCCAGCAGTTACTCCAACGAGCAGTACTTC
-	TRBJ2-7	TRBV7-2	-	CASSLVSAGNEQYF	TGTGCCAGCAGCTTAGTATCGGCAGGGAACGAGCAGTACTTC
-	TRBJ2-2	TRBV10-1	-	CASGLGNYGELFF	TGCGCCAGCGGCCTCGGAAACTACGGGGAGCTGTTTTTT
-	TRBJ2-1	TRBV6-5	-	CASSYSGTPNEQFF	TGTGCCAGCAGTTACTCAGGGACTCCAAATGAGCAGTTCTTC
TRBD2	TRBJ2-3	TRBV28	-	CASSLKLAGGKERPRDTQYF	TGTGCCAGCAGTTTAAAACTAGCGGGTGGGAAAGAGAGACCAAGAGATACGCAGTATTTT
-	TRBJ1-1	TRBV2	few	CASSGDSDTEAFF	TGTGCCAGCAGTGGTGACTCGGACACTGAAGCTTTCTTT
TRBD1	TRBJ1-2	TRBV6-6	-	CASSYTDRDNYGYTF	TGTGCCAGCAGTTACACGGACAGGGATAACTATGGCTACACCTTC
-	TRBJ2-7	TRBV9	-	CASSVEAGKGYEQYF	TGTGCCAGCAGCGTAGAGGCAGGGAAGGGCTACGAGCAGTACTTC